These 11 T cell receptor beta chains were all obtained from the same sample, sequenced in a study of T cell repertoires in cytomegalovirus infection (dated by TCRdb to the late 2010s). Sequencer: Illumina HiSeq 1500. The raw public reads went through TCRdb reprocessing: fastp at Q25, MiXCR clone calling, in-frame beta chains kept. Each CDR3 protein gets just one entry, which takes the most common genes and DNA from the rows behind it. The sample yields fewer than 250,000 distinct CDR3 sequences; 9% to 15% were counted once. Of the sample, 1.6% falls within the top ten clones. The sequencing input was PBMCs. The receptors originated from a human donor in good health (CMV status not recorded). Some clones in this sample may be carry-over from other donors' samples.

This clonotype was seen a handful of times. One base away lies a much larger clone, so this may be a sequencing read error. The chain carries TRBV2 and TRBJ2-3; D uncertain. The CDR3 sequence is 11 residues long. Germline CDR1 is SNHLY and CDR2 is FYNNEI. Trimming cost V 6 bases and J 5 bases, with 6 bases left between them. The CDR3 region has the DNA TGTGCCAGCAGCTGGAAAGATACGCAGTATTTT. Translation: CASSWKDTQYF.

This clonotype came up many times. The genes are TRBV7-8 and TRBJ1-4; possibly TRBD1 for D (5 bases). The CDR3 covers 15 residues. The V and J ends lost 5 bases and 13 bases respectively, with 23 bases between them. Per the germline V gene, CDR1 is SGHVS and CDR2 is FQNEAQ. CDR3: CASSPSRRVGVALFF. The CDR3 nucleotides are TGTGCCAGCAGCCCCTCCAGGCGGGTGGGGGTTGCACTGTTTTTT.

There are many counts of this clonotype. The chain is built from TRBV7-3 and TRBJ2-2; D is unresolved. The CDR3 length is 12 residues. CDR1 and CDR2 (germline): SGHTA, FQGTGA. V was clipped by 5 bases and J by 4 bases, with 5 bases between them. The CDR3 here is CASSLLTGELFF. CDR3 in DNA: TGTGCCAGCAGCCTTCTCACCGGGGAGCTGTTTTTT.

This chain's CDR3 is CAISRAPRETQYF. The CDR3 bases are TGTGCCATCAGTAGAGCGCCGAGGGAGACCCAGTACTTC. The rearrangement uses TRBV10-3 and TRBJ2-5; no definite D call. V lost 5 bases and J lost 5, with 12 bases in between. CDR3 length: 13 residues. Germline V gives CDR1 ENHRY, CDR2 SYGVKD.

This clonotype was observed at least ten times. The chain is built from TRBV7-2 and TRBJ1-4, with D possibly TRBD1 on 5 matching bases. Germline CDR1 is SGHTA and CDR2 is FQGNSA. CDR3 length equals 15 residues. V was clipped by 5 bases and J by 3 bases, with 13 bases between them. This chain's CDR3 is CASSNHRSANEKLFF. The CDR3 nucleotides are TGTGCCAGCAGCAACCACAGGTCCGCTAATGAAAAACTGTTTTTT.

This clonotype showed up just a few times. The chain carries TRBV4-2 and TRBJ1-3; 7 positions match TRBD1. This CDR3 has 13 residues. V dropped 8 bases and J dropped 2; count of bases not matched to a gene: 3. CDR1 and CDR2 from the germline V gene are LGHNA and YNFKEQ. In DNA form, the CDR3 reads TGTGCCAGCTTAGACAGGGCTGGAAACACCATATATTTT. Its translation is CASLDRAGNTIYF.

This clonotype has ten or more counts. The chain employs TRBV7-2 and TRBJ2-1; 10 positions agree with TRBD1. This CDR3 has 15 residues. V shed 5 bases and J 5 bases; nucleotides not matched to a gene: 6. Germline loops: CDR1 SGHTA, CDR2 FQGNSA. The CDR3 nucleotides are TGTGCCAGCAGCCACCGACAGGGGGCGAACAATGAGCAGTTCTTC. Protein sequence: CASSHRQGANNEQFF.

The chain uses TRBV28 and TRBJ1-5, with D perhaps matching TRBD1 (6 bases). The CDR3 covers 18 residues. CDR1 is MDHEN, CDR2 SYDVKM, per germline. V was pared by 2 bases and J by 4 bases, with 21 bases between. The CDR3 coding sequence is TGTGCCAGCAGTTTAGGTACAGGGTGGGGGATTCGGAATCAGCCCCAGCATTTT. This codes for CASSLGTGWGIRNQPQHF.

This clonotype has ten or more counts. The CDR3 loop is CASSLWTTGASPNYGYTF. CDR3 DNA: TGTGCCAGCAGTTTATGGACTACAGGGGCGTCGCCTAACTATGGCTACACCTTC. V usage is TRBV28 and J usage is TRBJ1-2; 7 nucleotides agree with TRBD1. This CDR3 has 18 amino acids. V shed 0 bases and J 0 bases; nucleotides not matched to a gene: 10. CDR1 and CDR2 from the germline V gene are MDHEN and SYDVKM.

As to this clonotype: At one boundary the junction diverges from the germline segment, which might be a read error. The rearrangement uses TRBV20-1 and TRBJ2-1, with D tentatively TRBD1 or TRBD2 (5 bases each). The CDR3 runs 14 residues. Germline values: CDR1 DFQATT, CDR2 SNEGSKA (reference sequence). The CDR3 DNA reads TGCAGTTACCCCCGGGACCTCTCCTCCAATGAGCAGTTCTTC. Encoded protein: CSYPRDLSSNEQFF.

This clonotype was seen ten or more times. The V and J genes are TRBV7-9 and TRBJ2-5, with a possible D match to TRBD2 (5 bases). Trimming removed 0 bases from V and 1 base from J, with 12 bases in between. This CDR3 comprises 16 residues. Germline V gene lookup returns CDR1 SEHNR and CDR2 FQNEAQ (reference sequence). The CDR3 spells CASSLALSGIQETQYF. CDR3 DNA sequence: TGTGCCAGCAGCTTAGCGCTGTCGGGGATCCAAGAGACCCAGTACTTC.